This TCR beta chain is from a study of shared clonotypes between healthy human individuals. Regarding the study as a whole: Enrolling few donors narrowed the genetic and exposure-history diversity that was represented.

A few counts support this clone. Its cognate antigen is unknown. This table comes from immunoSEQ multiplex PCR, and its TCRdb copy is limited to in-frame clones, with some not included. The sample lists roughly 1 million clones, more than 65% occurring once. V lost 5 bases and J 5 bases, leaving 6 bases between the germline ends. The CDR3 spans 11 residues. Germline CDR1 is SGHNT and CDR2 is YENEEA. The donors were all Caucasian adults (living in Nashville, Tennessee). This receptor was taken from a man aged 18 to 29 in good health. The chain links TRBV11-3 to TRBJ2-5, with no clear D. Sample: memory CD4+ T cells sorted from blood. Stated subset: CD45RA-negative fraction. CDR3 region: CASSDGETQYF. DNA for the CDR3: TGTGCCAGCAGCGACGGGGAGACCCAGTACTTC. Filled out from reference TRBV11-3 and TRBJ2-5, the complete variable domain reads EAGVVQSPRYKIIEKKQPVAFWCNPISGHNTLYWYLQNLGQGPELLIRYENEEAVDDSQLPKDRFSAERLKGVDSTLKIQPAELGDSAVYLCASSDGETQYFGPGTRLLVL.